The sequence of this T cell receptor (beta chain) was determined in a study of T-cell memory formation after mild COVID-19. Study-wide background: The study found TCR clusters largely donor specific. Findings and caveats of the study: Day 15 to 85 contractors were CD4/CD8 balanced; later expanders leaned CD4+. Cross-reactive memory appears to have joined, as suggested by some responding clones showing up in pre-infection memory.

A 5'RACE reaction primed in the constant segment made cDNA libraries of TCR alpha and TCR beta, and these carried sample barcodes and UMIs. MiXCR was run by TCRdb on the 5' RACE reads, yielding one entry per CDR3 protein. The sample holds roughly 68,000 distinct CDR3 sequences, 16% seen once. The table lists this clonotype with many counts. Antigen unknown. Germline CDR1 reads MGHRA; CDR2 reads YSYEKL. The CDR3 has 16 residues. The junction had 10 bases not matched to a gene; V was cut back by 4 bases and J by 3 bases. The gene calls are TRBV4-1 and TRBJ2-7; 9 bases are shared with TRBD2. The sequence was collected from an adult woman who had mild COVID-19 (a few samples of this study predate the infection). Cell type and time point are not known. Material: PBMCs or a T cell subset sorted from them (not recorded which). In nucleotides, the CDR3 is TGCGCCAGCAGCCTGCAAGTAGCGGGGGAGTACTACGAGCAGTACTTC. The encoded protein is CASSLQVAGEYYEQYF.